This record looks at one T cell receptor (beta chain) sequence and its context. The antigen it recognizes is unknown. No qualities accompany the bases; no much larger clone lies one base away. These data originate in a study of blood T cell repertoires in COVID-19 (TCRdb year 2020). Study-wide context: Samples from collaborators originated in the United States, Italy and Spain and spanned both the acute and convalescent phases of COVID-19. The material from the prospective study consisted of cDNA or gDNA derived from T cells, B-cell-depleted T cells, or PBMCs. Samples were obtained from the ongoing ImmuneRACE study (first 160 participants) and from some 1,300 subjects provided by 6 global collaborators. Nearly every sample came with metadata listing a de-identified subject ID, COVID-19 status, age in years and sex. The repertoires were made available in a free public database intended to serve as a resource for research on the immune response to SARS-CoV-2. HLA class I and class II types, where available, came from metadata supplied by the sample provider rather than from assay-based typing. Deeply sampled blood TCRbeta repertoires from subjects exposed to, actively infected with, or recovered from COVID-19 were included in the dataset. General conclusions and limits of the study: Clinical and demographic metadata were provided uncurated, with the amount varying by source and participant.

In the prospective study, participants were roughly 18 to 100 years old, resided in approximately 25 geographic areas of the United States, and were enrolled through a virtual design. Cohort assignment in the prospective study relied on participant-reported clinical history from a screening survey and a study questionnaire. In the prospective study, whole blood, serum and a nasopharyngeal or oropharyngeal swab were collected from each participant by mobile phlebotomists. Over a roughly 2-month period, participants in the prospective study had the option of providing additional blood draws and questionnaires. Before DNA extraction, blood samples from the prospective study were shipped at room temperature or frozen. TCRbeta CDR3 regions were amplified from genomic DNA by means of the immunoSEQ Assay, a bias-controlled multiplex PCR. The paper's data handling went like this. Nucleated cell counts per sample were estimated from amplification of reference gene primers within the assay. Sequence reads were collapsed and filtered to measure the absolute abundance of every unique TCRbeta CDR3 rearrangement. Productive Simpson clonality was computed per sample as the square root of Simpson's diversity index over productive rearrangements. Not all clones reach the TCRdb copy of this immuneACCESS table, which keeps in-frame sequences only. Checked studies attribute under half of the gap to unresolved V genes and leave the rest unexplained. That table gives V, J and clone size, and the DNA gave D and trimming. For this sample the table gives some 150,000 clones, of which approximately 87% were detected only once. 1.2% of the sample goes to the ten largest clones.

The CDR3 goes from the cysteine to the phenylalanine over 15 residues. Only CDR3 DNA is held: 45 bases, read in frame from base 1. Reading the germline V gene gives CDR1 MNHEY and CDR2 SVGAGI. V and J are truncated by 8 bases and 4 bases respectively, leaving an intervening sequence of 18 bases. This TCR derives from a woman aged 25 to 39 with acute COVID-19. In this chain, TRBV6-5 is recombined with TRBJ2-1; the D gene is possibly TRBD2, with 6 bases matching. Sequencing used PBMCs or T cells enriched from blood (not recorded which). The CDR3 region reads CASWIAARSYNEQFF. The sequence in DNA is TGTGCCAGCTGGATAGCGGCTAGAAGTTACAATGAGCAGTTCTTC.